A single sample is the source of the 28 T cell receptor beta chains below, sequenced in a study of identical twins. TCRdb reanalysed the 5' RACE reads using MiXCR and keeps one entry per CDR3 protein. This sample has 1,800,000 or so distinct CDR3 sequences; less than 35% occur once, and the top ten carry more than 0.25%. The sample comprised cord blood. These receptors were taken from a newborn girl in good health.

This clonotype was recorded only once. A read error may explain this, as a much larger clone is one base away. V and J are TRBV27 and TRBJ2-7; 7 nucleotides match TRBD2. The CDR3 has 15 amino acids. Germline CDR1 MNHEY, CDR2 SMNVEV (reference sequence). The V gene end was trimmed by 5 bases and the J gene end by 7 bases; junction bases not matched to a gene: 14. The CDR3 reads CASSPLFGGGTEQYF. CDR3 in DNA: TGTGCCAGCAGTCCCCTGTTTGGCGGGGGAACTGAGCAGTACTTC.

Ten or more counts support this clonotype. The chain carries TRBV4-2 and TRBJ2-3, with 8 positions matching TRBD2. CDR3 length: 14 residues. Germline loops: CDR1 LGHNA, CDR2 YNFKEQ. The trim removed 1 base at V and 6 bases at J, leaving 3 bases unmatched. CDR3 nucleotide sequence: TGTGCCAGCAGCCAAGCGGGGGGGCTTGATACGCAGTATTTT. Its translation is CASSQAGGLDTQYF.

V and J are TRBV25-1 and TRBJ2-7, with TRBD1 identical over 9 bases. Germline V gene lookup returns CDR1 MGHDK and CDR2 SYGVNS. The CDR3 is 14 amino acids. Germline trimming cut 3 bases from V and 2 bases from J; bases unmatched to any gene: 2. CDR3 loop: CASSDTGGPYEQYF. DNA of the CDR3: TGTGCCAGCAGTGATACAGGGGGCCCCTACGAGCAGTACTTC.

This clonotype has only a few counts. The gene calls are TRBV12-3 or TRBV12-4 and TRBJ1-5, with D hard to call. V lost 4 bases and J 9 bases, leaving 10 bases between the germline ends. This CDR3 has 12 amino acids. The CDR3 region is CASSSNGRPQHF. CDR3 sequence (DNA): TGTGCCAGCAGTTCTAACGGTCGGCCCCAGCATTTT.

The V gene is TRBV20-1, the J gene TRBJ2-1; 9 nucleotides align to TRBD1. The last part of the DNA fits TRBJ2-7 better; the J call may be wrong. This CDR3 region has 16 residues. The V gene's germline CDR1 is DFQATT and CDR2 SNEGSKA (reference sequence). The CDR3 region is CSAAKPGQGRYNEQYF. The CDR3 coding sequence is TGCAGTGCCGCCAAACCGGGACAGGGAAGGTACAATGAGCAGTACTTC.

In its sample, this clonotype was seen a few times. V and J are TRBV9 and TRBJ2-1; D is uncertain. The V gene lost 0 bases and the J gene lost 5 bases, with 9 bases spanning the gap. Per the germline V gene, CDR1 is SGDLS and CDR2 is YYNGEE. This CDR3 contains 14 residues. The CDR3 region has the DNA TGTGCCAGCAGCGTAGCTACCGAAAACAATGAGCAGTTCTTC. Amino acid sequence: CASSVATENNEQFF. Full variable domain (missing parts from reference TRBV9 and TRBJ2-1): DSGVTQTPKHLITATGQRVTLRCSPRSGDLSVYWYQQSLDQGLQFLIQYYNGEERAKGNILERFSAQQFPDLHSELNLSSLELGDSALYFCASSVATENNEQFFGPGTRLTVL.

This chain uses TRBV25-1 with TRBJ1-1, with 9 bases fitting TRBD1. The CDR3 loop spans 14 amino acids. CDR1 is MGHDK and CDR2 is SYGVNS in the germline V gene. After removal of 3 bases from V and 12 bases from J, the junction contained 11 bases not matched to a gene. CDR3 DNA: TGTGCCAGCAGTGACCACATCCACGGGACAGGGACTTTCTTT. It specifies CASSDHIHGTGTFF.

The V and J genes are TRBV7-2 and TRBJ2-1; 7 bases are shared with TRBD1. The CDR3 contains 13 residues. V shed 3 bases and J 10 bases; nucleotides not matched to a gene: 6. Germline V gene lookup returns CDR1 SGHTA and CDR2 FQGNSA. Here the CDR3 DNA reads TGTGCCAGCAGCTTGACAGGGTATTACGAGCAGTTCTTC. This codes for CASSLTGYYEQFF.

This clonotype has more than one count but fewer than ten. V gene TRBV24-1 combines with J gene TRBJ2-1; 7 nucleotides agree with TRBD2. V lost 3 bases, J lost 10 bases, and 8 bases stayed unmatched. This CDR3 has 14 amino acids. Germline CDR1 reads KGHDR; CDR2 reads SFDVKD. CDR3 nucleotide sequence: TGTGCCACCAGTGATCCCGGGAGGCTCGGCGAGCAGTTCTTC. As protein: CATSDPGRLGEQFF.

The CDR3 loop reads CASSPMTSGAYNEQFF. The DNA of the CDR3 is TGTGCCAGCAGCCCAATGACTAGCGGGGCTTACAATGAGCAGTTCTTC. The rearrangement joins TRBV5-4 to TRBJ2-1; TRBD2 aligns across 11 bases. The CDR3 is 16 amino acids. CDR1 SGHNT and CDR2 YYREEE come from the germline V gene (reference sequence). V shed 4 bases and J 4 bases; nucleotides not matched to a gene: 7.

To note about this clonotype: This could be a read error, since a much larger clone is one nucleotide away. CDR3 protein: CANSPGQGPSYEQYF. The CDR3 DNA sequence: TGTGCCAACAGCCCTGGACAGGGCCCCTCCTACGAGCAGTACTTC. The rearrangement links TRBV5-5 to TRBJ2-7; TRBD1 matches at 8 bases. This CDR3 is built from 15 residues. Germline CDR1 is SGHKS and CDR2 is YYEKEE (reference sequence).

The V call is TRBV20-1, the J call TRBJ1-2; TRBD1 matches at 7 bases. V lost 1 base, J lost 3 bases, and 17 bases stayed unmatched. This CDR3 contains 18 residues. Germline CDR1 DFQATT, CDR2 SNEGSKA (reference sequence). CDR3 protein: CSARALGRQGGGDYGYTF. The CDR3 DNA reads TGCAGTGCTAGAGCCTTAGGTAGACAGGGAGGTGGTGACTATGGCTACACCTTC.

A few counts support this clonotype. Relative to the germline gene, one junction end is altered; a read error may explain this. This rearrangement joins TRBV20-1 to TRBJ2-1; 7 bases fit TRBD2. CDR3 length: 13 residues. Per germline, CDR1 DFQATT and CDR2 SNEGSKA (reference sequence). The CDR3 protein is CSAREAGNYEQFF. The CDR3 bases are TGCAGTGCTCGAGAAGCGGGGAACTATGAGCAGTTCTTC.

This clonotype has just a few counts. The chain has TRBV4-2 and TRBJ1-4, with TRBD1 as a possible D gene (5 bases). The CDR3 spans 14 residues. CDR1 is LGHNA and CDR2 is YNFKEQ in the germline V gene. The germline V and J ends were trimmed by 2 bases and 4 bases, with 8 bases remaining between them. CDR3 bases: TGTGCCAGCAGCCAATGGGGCCTTAATGAAAAACTGTTTTTT. Amino acid sequence: CASSQWGLNEKLFF.

The CDR3 sequence is CASSARGTGAYEQYF. The CDR3, as DNA: TGTGCCAGCAGCGCTAGGGGGACAGGGGCCTACGAGCAGTACTTC. The chain is built from TRBV9 and TRBJ2-7, with 10 nucleotides matching TRBD1. This CDR3 region has 15 residues. The V and J ends lost 3 bases and 2 bases, in that order; junction bases with no gene match: 5. Per germline, CDR1 SGDLS and CDR2 YYNGEE.

V and J are TRBV24-1 and TRBJ2-7, with D perhaps TRBD1 (7 bases). V dropped 1 base and J dropped 2 bases, with 20 bases sitting between them. Germline V gene sequence: CDR1 KGHDR, CDR2 SFDVKD. The CDR3 consists of 18 residues. The CDR3 DNA follows: TGTGCCACCAGTGATTTAACGGGGACAGCAACGGGGGCCTACGAGCAGTACTTC. Encoded protein: CATSDLTGTATGAYEQYF.

This clonotype has just a few counts. The rearrangement uses TRBV20-1 and TRBJ1-2, with D possibly matching TRBD1 (5 bases). CDR3 length equals 13 residues. Germline lookup yields CDR1 DFQATT and CDR2 SNEGSKA (reference sequence). The V and J ends lost 6 bases and 0 bases respectively, with 11 bases between them. CDR3 amino acids: CSASAGANYGYTF. The CDR3 DNA sequence: TGCAGTGCCTCGGCGGGGGCTAACTATGGCTACACCTTC.

The chain couples TRBV27 to TRBJ2-5, with 10 nucleotides matching TRBD1. V trimming: 6 bases; J trimming: 11 bases; junction bases outside the gene matches: 18. CDR3 length equals 16 residues. The germline V gene encodes CDR1 MNHEY and CDR2 SMNVEV (reference sequence). CDR3 amino acids: CASSYGGTGVGNEQYF. The CDR3 nucleotides are TGTGCCAGCAGCTATGGGGGGACAGGGGTAGGCAATGAGCAGTACTTC.

This clonotype appeared a single time. Mismatch with germline at one junction end may stem from a read error. V is TRBV9 and J is TRBJ2-2; D is possibly TRBD1 (6 bases). The CDR3 contains 15 residues. CDR1 SGDLS and CDR2 YYNGEE come from the germline V gene. The DNA for the CDR3 is TGTGCCAGCAGCTCCCGGGACACCAACATCGGGGAGCTGTTTTTT. Its translation: CASSSRDTNIGELFF.

This clonotype has at least ten counts. This chain connects TRBV27 to TRBJ1-5; possible D gene TRBD1, 5 bases. This CDR3 spans 15 amino acids. Per germline, CDR1 MNHEY and CDR2 SMNVEV (reference sequence). V shed 4 bases and J shed 0 bases, with 10 bases lying between them. CDR3 protein: CASSSQGLSNQPQHF. CDR3 bases: TGTGCCAGCAGTTCCCAGGGCCTTAGCAATCAGCCCCAGCATTTT.

This chain joins TRBV6-5 and TRBJ2-1; the D is unclear. Germline V gives CDR1 MNHEY, CDR2 SVGAGI. CDR3 size: 15 residues. Trimming took 2 bases from V and 2 from J, leaving 10 bases between them. The DNA of the CDR3 is TGTGCCAGCAGTTACGCGAAGGCGACCTACAATGAGCAGTTCTTC. Translating it yields CASSYAKATYNEQFF.

With regard to this clonotype: This could be a read error, since a much larger clone is one nucleotide away. The chain recombines TRBV3-1 with TRBJ2-7; 8 positions match TRBD1. This CDR3 contains 15 residues. The germline V gene has CDR1 LGHDT and CDR2 YNNKEL (reference sequence). V dropped 1 base and J dropped 3; count of bases not matched to a gene: 5. The CDR3 DNA reads TGTGCCAGCAGCCAAGGTGCAACAGGGGGCTACGAGCAGTACTTC. Translation: CASSQGATGGYEQYF.

V is TRBV28 and J is TRBJ2-3; TRBD1 is a possible D gene (6 bases). The germline CDR1 and CDR2 sequences are MDHEN and SYDVKM. CDR3 size: 16 residues. Trimming took off 3 bases at V and 5 bases at J, with 18 bases between the two ends. The CDR3 region has the DNA TGTGCCAGCAGTTTCCCGAGGGCAGGGGTGGAAGATACGCAGTATTTT. Encoded protein: CASSFPRAGVEDTQYF.

This clonotype was seen a few times. CDR3 DNA sequence: TGTGCCAGCAGTTACTCGGCACTAGCGGGAAGTGAGCAGTTCTTC. It is translated as CASSYSALAGSEQFF. The chain has TRBV6-5 and TRBJ2-1; 10 bases line up with TRBD2. With V trimmed by 0 bases and J by 9 bases, 5 bases remained unmatched. This CDR3 region has 15 residues. Looked up from germline, CDR1 is MNHEY and CDR2 is SVGAGI.

V and J are TRBV5-1 and TRBJ2-3; 7 positions match TRBD2. V dropped 5 bases and J dropped 2; count of bases not matched to a gene: 8. CDR1 is SGHRS, CDR2 YFSETQ, per germline. The CDR3 extends over 15 amino acids. The CDR3, as DNA: TGCGCCAGCAGGCATCGGGGGGTCGACACAGATACGCAGTATTTT. Encoded protein: CASRHRGVDTDTQYF.

The CDR3 region has the DNA TGCAGTGCTAGAGATCTGGCCTACTATGGCTACACCTTC. This gives the protein CSARDLAYYGYTF. The V gene is TRBV20-1, the J gene TRBJ1-2; D gene uncertain. The CDR3 has 13 amino acids. Trimming cost V 0 bases and J 3 bases, with 8 bases left between them. Germline values: CDR1 DFQATT, CDR2 SNEGSKA (reference sequence).

This clonotype appeared a few times. The chain has TRBV2 and TRBJ2-7, with 11 bases lining up with TRBD2. V shed 3 bases and J 0 bases; nucleotides not matched to a gene: 7. CDR3 length: 17 residues. Germline V lookup: CDR1 SNHLY, CDR2 FYNNEI. CDR3: CASSEPGLAVHSYEQYF. The CDR3 region has the DNA TGTGCCAGCAGTGAGCCGGGACTAGCGGTACACTCCTACGAGCAGTACTTC.

The gene calls are TRBV5-6 and TRBJ2-7; 8 nucleotides agree with TRBD2. The CDR3 is 16 amino acids. Germline CDR1 reads SGHDT; CDR2 reads YYEEEE. J lost 3 bases, V lost 4 bases, and 12 bases had no gene match. The CDR3 reads CASSPRSSGAYYEQYF. CDR3 in DNA: TGTGCCAGCAGCCCGAGAAGTAGCGGGGCATACTACGAGCAGTACTTC. Together with reference TRBV5-6 and TRBJ2-7, the CDR3 gives the full variable domain: DAGVTQSPTHLIKTRGQQVTLRCSPKSGHDTVSWYQQALGQGPQFIFQYYEEEERQRGNFPDRFSGHQFPNYSSELNVNALLLGDSALYLCASSPRSSGAYYEQYFGPGTRLTVT.